The clone carrying this TCR beta chain was detected many times. Its antigen is not known. This record belongs to a study of response to subunit inactivated influenza vaccine. Study-wide findings and caveats: The study's authors posited that every seasonal influenza vaccination enlists few new T cells.

The CDR3 consists of 17 residues. V shed 0 bases, J shed 0 bases, and the junction held 5 bases outside the gene matches. Germline lookup yields CDR1 MNHEY and CDR2 SVGEGT. TCRdb re-called the RT-PCR reads with MiXCR, one entry per CDR3 protein. The table records more than 450,000 distinct CDR3 sequences, approximately 7.7% of them present only once. The J gene is TRBJ2-4, the V gene TRBV6-2 or TRBV6-3, with 7 bases identical to TRBD2. This sequence was found in a man aged 45 to 75 who received an inactivated influenza vaccine. Source: PBMCs from blood, taken less than 30 months after vaccination. CDR3: CASSYSISSGAKNIQYF. CDR3 DNA: TGTGCCAGCAGTTACTCGATCTCTAGCGGAGCCAAAAACATTCAGTACTTC.